The text below deals with one TCR beta chain. The method was immunoSEQ multiplex PCR; TCRdb's version includes in-frame clones alone and lacks a portion of them. The repertoire holds approximately 200,000 clones, 85% to 90% seen once, with roughly 2.5% in the top ten. V lost 3 bases to trimming and J lost 6 bases, with 12 bases between them. The CDR3 is 14 residues long. CDR1 and CDR2 (germline): LNHDA, SQIVND (reference sequence). This sample was included in a study of blood T cell repertoires in COVID-19. V usage is TRBV19 and J usage is TRBJ1-5; TRBD1 is a possible D gene (5 bases). This receptor was obtained from an older woman with acute or convalescent COVID-19. The specimen was peripheral blood. CDR3 in amino acids: CASSIMRDSQPQHF. The CDR3 DNA reads TGTGCCAGTAGTATTATGAGGGACTCTCAGCCCCAGCATTTT.